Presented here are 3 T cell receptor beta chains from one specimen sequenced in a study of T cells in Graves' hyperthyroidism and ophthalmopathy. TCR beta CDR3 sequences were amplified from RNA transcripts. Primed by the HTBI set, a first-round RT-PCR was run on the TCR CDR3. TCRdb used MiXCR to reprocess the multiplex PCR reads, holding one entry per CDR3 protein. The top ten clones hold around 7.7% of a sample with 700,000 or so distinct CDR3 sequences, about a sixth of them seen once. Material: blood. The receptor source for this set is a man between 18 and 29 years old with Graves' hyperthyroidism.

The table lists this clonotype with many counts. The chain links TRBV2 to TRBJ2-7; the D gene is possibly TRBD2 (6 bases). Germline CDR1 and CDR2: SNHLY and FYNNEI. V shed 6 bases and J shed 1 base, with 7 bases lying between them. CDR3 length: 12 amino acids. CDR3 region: CASRGGSYEQYF. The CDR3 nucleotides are TGTGCCAGCAGGGGGGGATCCTACGAGCAGTACTTC.

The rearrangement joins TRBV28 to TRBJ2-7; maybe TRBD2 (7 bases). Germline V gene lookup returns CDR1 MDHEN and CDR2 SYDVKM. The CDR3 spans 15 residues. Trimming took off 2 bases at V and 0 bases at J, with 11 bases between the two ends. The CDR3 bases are TGTGCCAGCAGTTTAAGGGGGGGGTACTCCTACGAGCAGTACTTC. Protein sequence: CASSLRGGYSYEQYF.

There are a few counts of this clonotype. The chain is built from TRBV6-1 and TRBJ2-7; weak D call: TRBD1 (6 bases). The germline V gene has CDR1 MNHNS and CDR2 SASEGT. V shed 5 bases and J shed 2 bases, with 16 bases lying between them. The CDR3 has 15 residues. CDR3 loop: CASSRRGDSPYEQYF. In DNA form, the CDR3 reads TGTGCCAGCAGTCGCAGGGGTGACAGTCCCTACGAGCAGTACTTC.